The subject of this entry is one T cell receptor (beta chain). These data come from a study of T cells expressing NK-cell markers. In germline, CDR1 is MNHNY, CDR2 SVGAGI (reference sequence). This CDR3 contains 15 residues. Following a re-call of the 5' RACE reads, TCRdb has one entry per CDR3 protein and lacks DNA. The sample table sets out about 430,000 distinct CDR3 sequences. The V call is TRBV6-6, the J call TRBJ2-1. The sample was blood T cells: a sorted CD56 or NKG2C T cell subset, CD4+ or CD8+ T cells, or bulk PBMC T cells (not recorded which). The TCR originated in a woman aged 45-65 years in good health. This CDR3 is CASSYGKSSYNEQFF.